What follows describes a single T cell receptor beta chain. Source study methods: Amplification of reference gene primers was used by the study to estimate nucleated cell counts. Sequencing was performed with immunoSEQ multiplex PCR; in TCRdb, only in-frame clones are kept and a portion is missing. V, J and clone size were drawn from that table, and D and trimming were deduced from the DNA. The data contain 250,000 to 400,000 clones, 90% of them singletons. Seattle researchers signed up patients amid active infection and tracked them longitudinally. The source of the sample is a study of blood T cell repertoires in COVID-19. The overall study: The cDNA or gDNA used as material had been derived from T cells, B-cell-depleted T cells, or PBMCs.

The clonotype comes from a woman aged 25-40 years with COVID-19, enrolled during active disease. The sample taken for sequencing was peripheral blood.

CDR3 protein: CASRGQGLNTEAFF. DNA of the CDR3: TGTGCCAGCAGGGGACAGGGGTTGAACACTGAAGCTTTCTTT. The genes are TRBV27 and TRBJ1-1, with 10 bases matching TRBD1. With V trimmed by 6 bases and J by 0 bases, 1 base remained unmatched. Germline lookup yields CDR1 MNHEY and CDR2 SMNVEV (reference sequence). The CDR3 contains 14 residues.